These 25 T cell receptor beta chains were sequenced from one sample in a study of blood T cell repertoires in COVID-19. Clones were sequenced by immunoSEQ multiplex PCR, and TCRdb holds only the in-frame ones, with some missing. Of hundreds of thousands of clones in the sample, roughly 90% were seen once. What was sequenced was peripheral blood. These receptors all come from a man between 60 and 70 years old who had recovered from COVID-19.

The chain carries TRBV4-2 and TRBJ2-3, with D perhaps TRBD2 (6 bases). V lost 7 bases and J lost 2, with 34 bases in between. This CDR3 has 21 residues. Germline CDR1 LGHNA, CDR2 YNFKEQ. The CDR3 loop reads CASTRRPSGLHLLKYTDTQYF. The CDR3 bases are TGTGCCAGCACCCGACGTCCGAGCGGGCTTCACTTACTGAAATACACAGATACGCAGTATTTT.

V usage is TRBV6-5 and J usage is TRBJ1-5; 12 bases are shared with TRBD1. This CDR3 comprises 15 residues. In germline, CDR1 is MNHEY, CDR2 SVGAGI. V was clipped by 6 bases and J by 7 bases; unmatched bases: 7. The DNA for the CDR3 is TGTGCCAGCAGCCGGGACAGGGGGCAATGGCAGCCCCAGCATTTT. Amino acids: CASSRDRGQWQPQHF.

J is TRBJ2-1 and V is TRBV18, with 9 bases identical to TRBD2. Germline CDR1 reads KGHSH; CDR2 reads LQKENI. The ends lost 2 bases at V and 0 bases at J; junction bases unmatched: 8. The CDR3 extends over 18 amino acids. The CDR3 DNA is TGTGCCAGCTCACCATTTGCTAGCGGGGCTAGCTCCTACAATGAGCAGTTCTTC. This codes for CASSPFASGASSYNEQFF.

This clone was detected a few times. This rearrangement joins TRBV19 to TRBJ1-6, with D unclear. Trimming cost V 8 bases and J 10 bases, with 12 bases left between them. CDR1 and CDR2 (germline): LNHDA, SQIVND (reference sequence). This CDR3 comprises 12 residues. In nucleotides, the CDR3 is TGTGCCAGTGCCGACGGAGGCTCACCCCTCCACTTT. Translated, it gives CASADGGSPLHF.

This clone was recorded only once. The chain joins TRBV4-2 to TRBJ1-1; unclear D gene. CDR1 and CDR2 from the germline V gene are LGHNA and YNFKEQ. Trimming stripped 0 bases from V and 1 base from J, with 9 bases between. The CDR3 contains 15 residues. CDR3 residues: CASSQERAGNTEAFF. The DNA for the CDR3 is TGTGCCAGCAGCCAAGAGAGAGCAGGGAACACTGAAGCTTTCTTT.

The V gene is TRBV3-1 (or the pseudogene TRBV3-2), the J gene TRBJ2-3; 9 bases align to TRBD2. Germline lookup yields CDR1 LGHDT and CDR2 YNNKEL (reference sequence). J gave up 2 bases and V 1 base, and 7 bases lay outside the gene matches. This CDR3 contains 17 residues. The CDR3 DNA follows: TGTGCCAGCAGCCAAGGGGGGACTAGCAGATCCACAGATACGCAGTATTTT. Translation gives CASSQGGTSRSTDTQYF.

Here the CDR3 reads CASSEEAGTGYLGNNSPLHF. In DNA form, the CDR3 reads TGTGCCAGCAGCGAGGAGGCCGGGACAGGCTATTTGGGAAATAATTCACCCCTCCACTTT. The rearrangement joins TRBV6-6 to TRBJ1-6, with TRBD1 identical over 8 bases. Trimming removed 6 bases from V and 5 bases from J; junction bases left unmatched: 21. This CDR3 contains 20 residues. Germline values: CDR1 MNHNY, CDR2 SVGAGI (reference sequence).

The chain employs TRBV19 and TRBJ2-3; TRBD2 agrees at 14 bases. V shed 9 bases, J shed 4 bases, and the junction held 21 bases outside the gene matches. CDR1 is LNHDA and CDR2 is SQIVND in the germline V gene (reference sequence). CDR3 size: 20 residues. CDR3 coding DNA: TGTGCCAGGATCCTCATGACTAGCGGGGGGGCCTCCCGGATCGCAGATACGCAGTATTTT. It codes for CARILMTSGGASRIADTQYF.

This chain links TRBV29-1 with TRBJ1-1; no clear D. Germline V gene sequence: CDR1 SQVTM, CDR2 ANQGSEA. The V end was cut by 0 bases, the J end by 2 bases, with 19 bases between. The CDR3 sequence is 17 residues long. Here the CDR3 reads CSVEERASTGDNTEAFF. The CDR3 bases are TGCAGCGTTGAAGAACGCGCCTCTACCGGGGATAACACTGAAGCTTTCTTT.

The chain carries TRBV18 and TRBJ1-1; 9 bases map to TRBD1. Germline V lookup: CDR1 KGHSH, CDR2 LQKENI. The V and J ends lost 4 bases and 3 bases, in that order; junction bases with no gene match: 6. This CDR3 is 15 amino acids long. The CDR3 nucleotides read TGTGCCAGCTCACGGGACAGGGTTCAGGACACTGAAGCTTTCTTT. As protein: CASSRDRVQDTEAFF. The variable domain in full, with the rest retrieved from reference TRBV18 and TRBJ1-1, is NAGVMQNPRHLVRRRGQEARLRCSPMKGHSHVYWYRQLPEEGLKFMVYLQKENIIDESGMPKERFSAEFPKEGPSILRIQQVVRGDSAAYFCASSRDRVQDTEAFFGQGTRLTVV.

The V call is TRBV5-4, the J call TRBJ2-2, with D tentatively TRBD2 (6 bases). This CDR3 is 14 amino acids long. The V and J ends lost 4 bases and 5 bases respectively, with 12 bases between them. CDR1 is SGHNT, CDR2 YYREEE, per germline (reference sequence). The CDR3 protein is CASSANGGTGELFF. The CDR3 region has the DNA TGTGCCAGCAGCGCGAACGGGGGAACCGGGGAGCTGTTTTTT. The complete variable domain, with remaining parts taken from reference TRBV5-4 and TRBJ2-2, reads ETGVTQSPTHLIKTRGQQVTLRCSSQSGHNTVSWYQQALGQGPQFIFQYYREEENGRGNFPPRFSGLQFPNYSSELNVNALELDDSALYLCASSANGGTGELFFGEGSRLTVL.

The chain combines TRBV30 with TRBJ1-5; D gene unclear. The CDR3 spans 14 residues. Germline V gene data show CDR1 as GTSNPN and CDR2 as SVGIG (reference sequence). V lost 2 bases to trimming and J lost 2 bases, with 10 bases between them. CDR3 DNA sequence: TGTGCCTGGAGTCAGATGGGAGGCAATCAGCCCCAGCATTTT. This encodes CAWSQMGGNQPQHF.

The gene calls are TRBV18 and TRBJ2-1; D is unresolved. Looked up from germline, CDR1 is KGHSH and CDR2 is LQKENI. The CDR3 spans 13 residues. Trimming pared 1 base from V and 8 bases from J, leaving 9 bases between. CDR3 in DNA: TGTGCCAGCTCACCACTATCGCAGGATGAGCAGTTCTTC. It yields the protein CASSPLSQDEQFF.

The gene calls are TRBV7-2 and TRBJ1-5; D gene uncertain. The CDR3 extends over 15 amino acids. Germline V gene data show CDR1 as SGHTA and CDR2 as FQGNSA. Trimming removed 4 bases from V and 0 bases from J, with 10 bases in between. CDR3 in amino acids: CASSSLRYSNQPQHF. The CDR3 nucleotides are TGTGCCAGCAGCTCCCTCCGTTATAGCAATCAGCCCCAGCATTTT. Drawing the rest from reference TRBV7-2 and TRBJ1-5, the complete variable domain is GAGVSQSPSNKVTEKGKDVELRCDPISGHTALYWYRQSLGQGLEFLIYFQGNSAPDKSGLPSDRFSAERTGGSVSTLTIQRTQQEDSAVYLCASSSLRYSNQPQHFGDGTRLSIL.

The chain couples TRBV29-1 to TRBJ2-1, with D possibly matching TRBD2 (6 bases). Trimming pared 4 bases from V and 6 bases from J, leaving 22 bases between. Germline V gene sequence: CDR1 SQVTM, CDR2 ANQGSEA. This CDR3 is 16 amino acids long. CDR3 amino acids: CSVVALVRGNANEQFF. CDR3 in DNA: TGCAGCGTTGTCGCCCTCGTCCGGGGGAACGCCAATGAGCAGTTCTTC.

The rearrangement links TRBV11-3 to TRBJ2-2, with 8 bases aligning to TRBD1. V shed 5 bases, J shed 8 bases, and the junction held 10 bases outside the gene matches. Germline loops: CDR1 SGHNT, CDR2 YENEEA. The CDR3 sequence is 15 residues long. CDR3 nucleotide sequence: TGTGCCAGCAGCGACCCGACAGGGGCCGTGGGGGAGCTGTTTTTT. Translated, it gives CASSDPTGAVGELFF.

This clone appeared a single time. The genes are TRBV3-1 (or the pseudogene TRBV3-2) and TRBJ2-1; 13 positions match TRBD2. V was clipped by 0 bases and J by 7 bases; unmatched bases: 9. CDR1 LGHDT and CDR2 YNNKEL come from the germline V gene (reference sequence). The CDR3 spans 18 residues. The CDR3 protein is CASSQDRTSGGAGNEQFF. CDR3 in DNA: TGTGCCAGCAGCCAAGATCGAACTAGCGGGGGGGCGGGAAATGAGCAGTTCTTC.

J is TRBJ1-1 and V is TRBV19, with 9 positions matching TRBD1. This CDR3 has 17 residues. V gave up 4 bases and J gave up 1 base; unmatched junction bases: 10. CDR1 and CDR2 from the germline V gene are LNHDA and SQIVND (reference sequence). In DNA form, the CDR3 reads TGTGCCAGTAGTACCGTTGGACACAGGGGGCCGAACACTGAAGCTTTCTTT. Protein: CASSTVGHRGPNTEAFF.

The V call is TRBV6-5, the J call TRBJ1-6; D gene uncertain. The CDR3 consists of 14 residues. Germline-derived CDR1 and CDR2 are MNHEY and SVGAGI. Trimming took 6 bases from V and 8 from J, leaving 14 bases between them. CDR3 bases: TGTGCCAGCAGGAGGGTCGGAGGTGATTCACCCCTCCACTTT. Its protein is CASRRVGGDSPLHF.

This chain joins TRBV11-2 and TRBJ1-2; D not certain. V lost 5 bases and J lost 5, with 15 bases in between. Germline V gives CDR1 SGHAT, CDR2 FQNNGV. The CDR3 spans 14 residues. The CDR3 DNA sequence: TGTGCCAGCAGCCCCGACGGGTTGGAATATGGCTACACCTTC. It encodes CASSPDGLEYGYTF.

This clone was seen repeatedly, ten times or more. The rearrangement uses TRBV7-2 and TRBJ2-1; possible D gene TRBD2, 6 bases. Per germline, CDR1 SGHTA and CDR2 FQGNSA. V lost 5 bases and J lost 2, with 16 bases in between. The CDR3 extends over 16 amino acids. CDR3 coding DNA: TGTGCCAGCAGCGCCGGTGGGGACTCGACCTACAATGAGCAGTTCTTC. Amino acids: CASSAGGDSTYNEQFF.

Only a few counts were recorded for this clone. The chain uses TRBV6-5 and TRBJ2-1; D call uncertain. Looked up from germline, CDR1 is MNHEY and CDR2 is SVGAGI. V lost 4 bases and J lost 4, with 5 bases in between. The CDR3 contains 12 residues. CDR3 in amino acids: CASSLEYNEQFF. CDR3 DNA: TGTGCCAGCAGTTTGGAGTACAATGAGCAGTTCTTC.

The genes are TRBV6-5 and TRBJ1-1; D is uncertain. Germline values: CDR1 MNHEY, CDR2 SVGAGI. Between the trimmed V and J ends, which lost 5 bases and 5 bases, there was a span of 15 bases. This CDR3 comprises 14 residues. In DNA form, the CDR3 reads TGTGCCAGCAGTCGGGCACCGGGATGGACTGAAGCTTTCTTT. This encodes CASSRAPGWTEAFF.

The V gene is TRBV27, the J gene TRBJ1-5; TRBD1 matches at 7 bases. The germline V gene encodes CDR1 MNHEY and CDR2 SMNVEV (reference sequence). The ends lost 5 bases at V and 3 bases at J; junction bases unmatched: 16. The CDR3 is 18 amino acids. In DNA form, the CDR3 reads TGTGCCAGCAGTCCTAACACGGACAGGAGAGAAGCCAATCAGCCCCAGCATTTT. It encodes CASSPNTDRREANQPQHF.

The DNA of the CDR3 is TGTGCCAGCAGTCCCCACGCCCGACAGGGGGGACAAAGGCAGCCCCAGCATTTT. Residues: CASSPHARQGGQRQPQHF. The gene calls are TRBV27 and TRBJ1-5; TRBD1 aligns across 9 bases. This CDR3 is 18 amino acids long. The J segment lost 7 bases and the V segment lost 5 bases, leaving 18 bases of the junction unmatched. Germline-derived CDR1 and CDR2 are MNHEY and SMNVEV (reference sequence).